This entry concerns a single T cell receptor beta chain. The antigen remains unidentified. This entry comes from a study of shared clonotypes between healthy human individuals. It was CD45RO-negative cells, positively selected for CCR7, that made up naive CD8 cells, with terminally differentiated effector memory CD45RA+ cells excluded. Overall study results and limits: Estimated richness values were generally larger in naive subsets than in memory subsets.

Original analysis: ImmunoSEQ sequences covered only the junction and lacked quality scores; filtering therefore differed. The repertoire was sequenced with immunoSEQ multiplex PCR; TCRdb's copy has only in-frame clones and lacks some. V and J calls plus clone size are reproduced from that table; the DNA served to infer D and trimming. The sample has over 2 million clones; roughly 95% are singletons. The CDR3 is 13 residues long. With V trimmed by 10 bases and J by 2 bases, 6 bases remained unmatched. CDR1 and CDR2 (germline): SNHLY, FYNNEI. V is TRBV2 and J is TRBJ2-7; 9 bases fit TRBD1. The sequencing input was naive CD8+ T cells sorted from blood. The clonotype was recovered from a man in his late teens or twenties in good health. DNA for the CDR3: TGTGCCATCCGACAGGGGGACACCTACGAGCAGTACTTC. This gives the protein CAIRQGDTYEQYF.